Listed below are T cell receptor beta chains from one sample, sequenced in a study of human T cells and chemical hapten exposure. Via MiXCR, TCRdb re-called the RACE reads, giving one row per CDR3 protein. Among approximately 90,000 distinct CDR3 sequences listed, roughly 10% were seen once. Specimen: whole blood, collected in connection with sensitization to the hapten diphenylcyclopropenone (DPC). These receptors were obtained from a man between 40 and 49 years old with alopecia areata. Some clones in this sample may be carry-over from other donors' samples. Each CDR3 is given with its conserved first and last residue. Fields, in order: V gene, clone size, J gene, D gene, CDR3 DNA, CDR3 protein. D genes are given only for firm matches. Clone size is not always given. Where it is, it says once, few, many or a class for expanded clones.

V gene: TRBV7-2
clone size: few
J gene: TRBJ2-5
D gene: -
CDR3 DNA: TGTGCCAGCAGCTTACGGGAGCGGTACCAAGAGACCCAGTACTTC
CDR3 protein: CASSLRERYQETQYF

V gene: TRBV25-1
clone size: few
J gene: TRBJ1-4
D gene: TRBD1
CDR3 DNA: TGTGCCAGCAGTGGGCGGACAGGGAACGAAAAACTGTTTTTT
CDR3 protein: CASSGRTGNEKLFF

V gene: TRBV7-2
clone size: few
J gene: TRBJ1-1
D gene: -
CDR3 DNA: TGTGCCAGCAGCTTAAGAATAGGGGAGGCTTTCTTT
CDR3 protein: CASSLRIGEAFF

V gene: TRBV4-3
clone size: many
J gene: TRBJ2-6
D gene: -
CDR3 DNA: TGCGCCAGCAGCCTTTCGGTCGGCACTGGGGCCAACGTCCTGACTTTC
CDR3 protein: CASSLSVGTGANVLTF

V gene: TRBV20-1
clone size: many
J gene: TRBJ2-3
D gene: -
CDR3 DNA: TGCAGTGCTAGAGATTTTGTAGAGGCCCCAGATACGCAGTATTTT
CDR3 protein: CSARDFVEAPDTQYF

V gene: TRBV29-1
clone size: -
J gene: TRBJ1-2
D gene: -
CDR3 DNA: TGCAGCGTTGATCAGGGAGGAAGCTATGGCTACACCTTC
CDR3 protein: CSVDQGGSYGYTF

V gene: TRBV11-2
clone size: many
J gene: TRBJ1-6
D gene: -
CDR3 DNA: TGTGCCAGCAGTCTCCAATTCGGAGGTTCACCCCTCCACTTT
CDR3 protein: CASSLQFGGSPLHF

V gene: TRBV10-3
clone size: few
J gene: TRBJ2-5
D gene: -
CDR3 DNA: TGTGCCATCAGTGAATACCAAGAGACCCAGTACTTC
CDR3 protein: CAISEYQETQYF

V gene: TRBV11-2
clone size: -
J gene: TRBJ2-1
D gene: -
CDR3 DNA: TGTGCCAGCAGCCGAACAACAGGGTCGGGGCAGTTCTTC
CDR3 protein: CASSRTTGSGQFF

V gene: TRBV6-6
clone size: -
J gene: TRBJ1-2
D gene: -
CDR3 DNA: TGTGCCAGCAGTTACCTGGGCTCCTATGGCTACACCTTC
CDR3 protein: CASSYLGSYGYTF

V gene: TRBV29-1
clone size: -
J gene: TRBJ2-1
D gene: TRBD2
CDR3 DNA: TGCAGCGTTGGGGGACTAGCGGTTTACAATGAGCAGTTCTTC
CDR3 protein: CSVGGLAVYNEQFF

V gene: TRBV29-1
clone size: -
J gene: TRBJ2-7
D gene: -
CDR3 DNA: TGCAGCGTTAAGGGAATCAGGGGCCTCCACGAGCAGTACTTC
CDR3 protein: CSVKGIRGLHEQYF

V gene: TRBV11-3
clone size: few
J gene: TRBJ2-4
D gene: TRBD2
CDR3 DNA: TGTGCCAGCAGCCTAGGGACTAGCGGAAGCCCAGCCAAAAACATTCAGTACTTC
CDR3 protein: CASSLGTSGSPAKNIQYF

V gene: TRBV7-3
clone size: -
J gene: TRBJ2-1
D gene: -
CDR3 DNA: TGTGCCAGCAGCTCGACCGACACGGGGTTAAGTGAGCAGTTCTTC
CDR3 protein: CASSSTDTGLSEQFF

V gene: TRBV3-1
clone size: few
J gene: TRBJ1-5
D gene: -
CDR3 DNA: TGTGCCAGCAGCCGCGGGGAAAGCAATCAGCCCCAGCATTTT
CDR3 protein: CASSRGESNQPQHF

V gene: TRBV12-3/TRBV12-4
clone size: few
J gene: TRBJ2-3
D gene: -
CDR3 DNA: TGTGCCAGCAGTACCGACGGAGGAACAGATACGCAGTATTTT
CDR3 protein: CASSTDGGTDTQYF

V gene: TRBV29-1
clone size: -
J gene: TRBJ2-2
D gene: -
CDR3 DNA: TGCAGCGTTGGGGACGGCGGGGAGCTGTTTTTT
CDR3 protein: CSVGDGGELFF

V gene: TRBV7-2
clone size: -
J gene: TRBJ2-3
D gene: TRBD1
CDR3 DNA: TGTGCCAGCAGTTTCCCGGCGGGACAGGGGTTCGGCACAGATACGCAGTATTTT
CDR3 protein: CASSFPAGQGFGTDTQYF

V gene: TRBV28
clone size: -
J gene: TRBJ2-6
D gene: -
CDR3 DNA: TGTGCCGTTCCGGGCTCTGGGGCCAACGTCCTGACTTTC
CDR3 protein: CAVPGSGANVLTF

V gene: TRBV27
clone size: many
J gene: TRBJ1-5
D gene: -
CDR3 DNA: TGTGCCAGCAGGGTACTCAACCGGGATGTCGGGCCCCAGCATTTT
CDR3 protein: CASRVLNRDVGPQHF

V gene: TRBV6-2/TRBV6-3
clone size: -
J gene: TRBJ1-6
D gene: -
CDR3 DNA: TGTGCCAGCAGTACCGGGACACCCCTCCACTTT
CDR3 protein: CASSTGTPLHF

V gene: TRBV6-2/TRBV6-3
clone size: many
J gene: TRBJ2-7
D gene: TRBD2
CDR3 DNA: TGTGCCAGCAGGGGCGGGAGCTCCTACGAGCAGTACTTC
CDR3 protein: CASRGGSSYEQYF

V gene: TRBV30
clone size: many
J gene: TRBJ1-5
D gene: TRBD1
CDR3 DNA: TGTGCCTGGAGTCCGGGACAGGGGGACCAGCCCCAGCATTTT
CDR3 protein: CAWSPGQGDQPQHF

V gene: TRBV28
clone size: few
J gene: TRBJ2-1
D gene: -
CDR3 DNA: TGTGCCAGCATCACCACGGCGGGGAGGCAGTTCTTC
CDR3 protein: CASITTAGRQFF

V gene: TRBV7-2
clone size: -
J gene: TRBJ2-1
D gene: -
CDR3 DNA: TGTGCCAGCAGCTTAGGAACCGCCAAGTTCAATGAGCAGTTCTTC
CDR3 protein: CASSLGTAKFNEQFF

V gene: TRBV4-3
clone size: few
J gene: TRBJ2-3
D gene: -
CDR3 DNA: TGCGCCAGCAGCCAAGTTGGAGCTTACACAGATACGCAGTATTTT
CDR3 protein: CASSQVGAYTDTQYF

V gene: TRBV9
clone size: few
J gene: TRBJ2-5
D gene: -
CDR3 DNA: TGTGCCAGCAGCGTAGATGTCTCGAACGGGGAGACCCAGTACTTC
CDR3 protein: CASSVDVSNGETQYF

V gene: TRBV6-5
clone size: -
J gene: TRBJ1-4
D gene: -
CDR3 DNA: TGTGCCAGCAGGTCGCCGGGAGCGTCTGAAAAACTGTTTTTT
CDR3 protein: CASRSPGASEKLFF

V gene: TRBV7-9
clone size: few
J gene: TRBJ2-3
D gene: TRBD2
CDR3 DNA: TGTGCCAGCGGGCGGGAGGGCCCAGATACGCAGTATTTT
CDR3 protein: CASGREGPDTQYF

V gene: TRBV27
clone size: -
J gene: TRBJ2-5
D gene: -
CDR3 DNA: TGTGCCAGCAGTTCCCGTTGGCAAGAGACCCAGTACTTC
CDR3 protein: CASSSRWQETQYF

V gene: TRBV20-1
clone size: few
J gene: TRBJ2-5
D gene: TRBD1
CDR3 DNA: TGCAGTGCCGGACAGGAAGAGACCCAGTACTTC
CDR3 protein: CSAGQEETQYF